These T cell receptor beta chains were read from a single sample in a study of blood T cells in healthy people across ages. TCRdb analysed the 5' RACE reads with MiXCR anew, one entry per CDR3 protein. This sample yields around 870,000 distinct CDR3 sequences, of which under 35% are seen a single time; approximately 15% belongs to the top ten. Source material: blood. The receptor source for this set is a woman older than 75 in good health. CDR3s include the opening cysteine and the closing phenylalanine or tryptophan. The D gene is left open where the match is weak. Clone size is not always given. Where it is, it says once, few, many or a class for expanded clones.

d_call j_call v_call clone_size cdr3_nt cdr3_aa
. TRBJ2-5 TRBV7-2 many TGTGCCAGCAGCCAAGGAGGGGTCCGGGAGACCCAGTACTTC CASSQGGVRETQYF
. TRBJ2-3 TRBV6-1 many TGTGCCAGCAGTAAAGCAGGTGTGGGGGGGCGCATGGATACGCAGTATTTT CASSKAGVGGRMDTQYF
. TRBJ1-2 TRBV5-1 many TGCGCCAGCAGGCGCGATGGACATTTCAACTATGGCTACACCTTC CASRRDGHFNYGYTF
TRBD1 TRBJ1-2 TRBV12-3/TRBV12-4 many TGTGCCAGCAGTCAAAGGACAGGTGTGAACTATGGCTACACCTTC CASSQRTGVNYGYTF
. TRBJ2-7 TRBV30 . TGTGCCTGTACTTCAGGGGGGTGGGAGCAGTACTTC CACTSGGWEQYF
. TRBJ1-1 TRBV6-2/TRBV6-3 . TGTGCCAGCAGTTACTCGAAGAGCAACTGGGCTTTCTTT CASSYSKSNWAFF
. TRBJ2-6 TRBV6-6 many TGTGCCAGCAGTTTTACTCAAGGTCTCGGGGCCAACGTCCTGACTTTC CASSFTQGLGANVLTF
. TRBJ2-5 TRBV12-3/TRBV12-4 many TGTGCCAGCAGTTTAGAACGGACACAAGAGACCCAGTACTTC CASSLERTQETQYF
. TRBJ1-1 TRBV7-2 few TGTGCCAGCAGCTTTTACGGGACGGCTGAAGCTTTCTTT CASSFYGTAEAFF
TRBD1 TRBJ1-1 TRBV6-5 . TGTGCCAGCAGTCGACAGTATGGGACAGTCGACTCTGAAGCTTTCTTT CASSRQYGTVDSEAFF
. TRBJ2-1 TRBV7-2 many TGTGCCAGCAGCTTATACCCCGGTGGGTCTAAGTTCTTC CASSLYPGGSKFF
TRBD2 TRBJ2-5 TRBV3-1 . TGTGCCAGCAGCCAAGACGCAGCGGGGGGGAGCGAGACCCAGTACTTC CASSQDAAGGSETQYF
TRBD1 TRBJ1-2 TRBV29-1 many TGCAGCGTTGATTCGGGGATAGGACAGGGGTACGGCTACACCTTC CSVDSGIGQGYGYTF
TRBD2 TRBJ2-7 TRBV5-1 many TGCGCCAGCAGCTTGACCCGCGGGGGGCTCTACGAGCAGTACTTC CASSLTRGGLYEQYF
. TRBJ2-3 TRBV3-1 many TGTGCCAGCAGCCCTGGACTCCTACTCACAGATACGCAGTATTTT CASSPGLLLTDTQYF
. TRBJ2-4 TRBV21-1 few TGTGCCAGCAACGGAGCTCGCAAAAACATTCAGTACTTC CASNGARKNIQYF
. TRBJ1-1 TRBV20-1 . TGCAGTGCTAGACCCAAAGCTTTCTTT CSARPKAFF
. TRBJ2-5 TRBV20-1 many TGCAGTGCTAGAGCACCTAGAGGACTACAAGTGGAGACCCAGTACTTC CSARAPRGLQVETQYF
TRBD1 TRBJ1-6 TRBV6-5 many TGTGCCACTGGGAGGGGGCCGGATTCACCCCTCCACTTT CATGRGPDSPLHF
. TRBJ2-3 TRBV7-2 many TGTGCCAGCAGCTTAGTTGGGGTAGTGCAGTATTTT CASSLVGVVQYF
TRBD2 TRBJ2-1 TRBV11-2 . TGTGCCAGCAGCTTAACGGGAGGTAACAATGAGCAGTTCTTC CASSLTGGNNEQFF
. TRBJ2-1 TRBV5-1 few TGCGCCAGTGGGACAGGGTCGGCGGGGGGGCGAAATGAGCAGTTCTTC CASGTGSAGGRNEQFF
TRBD1 TRBJ1-2 TRBV4-2 . TGTGCCGGCAGCCAAGGAAACAGGGGGCCGATTGGCTACACCTTC CAGSQGNRGPIGYTF
TRBD2 TRBJ2-5 TRBV10-1 . TGCGCCAGCAGTGACCCCGGGAGGTCGGAGACCCAGTACTTC CASSDPGRSETQYF
TRBD2 TRBJ2-1 TRBV5-4 . TGTGCCAGCACCCTAGCGGGGGGGCTTAGGAATGAGCAGTTCTTC CASTLAGGLRNEQFF
TRBD2 TRBJ2-4 TRBV2 . TGTGCCAGCAGAGAACTAGCGGGGGGGCGGCGGACCAAAAACATTCAGTACTTC CASRELAGGRRTKNIQYF
TRBD1 TRBJ2-3 TRBV7-2 many TGTGCCAGCAGCTCCAAAATCGGACAGGGAAAACCTACGCAGTATTTT CASSSKIGQGKPTQYF
TRBD1 TRBJ1-4 TRBV4-2 . TGTGCCAGCAGCCATGACAGGGCACCGGGAGGTGAAAAACTGTTTTTT CASSHDRAPGGEKLFF
. TRBJ1-5 TRBV5-1 many TGCGCCAGCAAAGTCGGGGTGGCGGGCAATCAGCCCCAGCATTTT CASKVGVAGNQPQHF
. TRBJ1-2 TRBV12-3/TRBV12-4 many TGTGCCAGCAGTTTACGGGGCGGCTATGGCTACACCTTC CASSLRGGYGYTF
. TRBJ1-5 TRBV6-2/TRBV6-3 few TGTGCCAGCAGTCAGACAGTCAATCAGCCCCAGCATTTT CASSQTVNQPQHF
. TRBJ2-3 TRBV7-2 many TGTGCCAGCAGCTTACCGACTATACTCACGCAGTATTTT CASSLPTILTQYF
TRBD1 TRBJ2-3 TRBV29-1 . TGCAGCGTTCGAAAGGCAGGGGGCCTGGGAGATACGCAGTATTTT CSVRKAGGLGDTQYF